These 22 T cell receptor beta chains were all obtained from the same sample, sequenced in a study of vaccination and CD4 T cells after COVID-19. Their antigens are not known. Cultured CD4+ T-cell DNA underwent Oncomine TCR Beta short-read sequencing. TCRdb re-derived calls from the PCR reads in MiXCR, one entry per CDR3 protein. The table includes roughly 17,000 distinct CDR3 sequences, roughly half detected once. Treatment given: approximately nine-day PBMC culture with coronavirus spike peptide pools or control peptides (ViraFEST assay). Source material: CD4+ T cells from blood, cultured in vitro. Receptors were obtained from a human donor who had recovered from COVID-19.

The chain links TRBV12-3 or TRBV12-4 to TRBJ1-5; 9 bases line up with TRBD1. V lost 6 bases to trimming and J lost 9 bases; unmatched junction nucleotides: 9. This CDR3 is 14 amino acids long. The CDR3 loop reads CASSQGQGLGPQHF. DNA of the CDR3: TGTGCCAGCAGCCAGGGACAGGGCCTGGGGCCCCAGCATTTT.

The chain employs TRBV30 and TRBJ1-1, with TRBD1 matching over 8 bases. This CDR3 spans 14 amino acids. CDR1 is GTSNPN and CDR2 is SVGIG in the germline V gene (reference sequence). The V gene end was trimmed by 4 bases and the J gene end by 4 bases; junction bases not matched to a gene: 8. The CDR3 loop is CAWTRDRGRTEAFF. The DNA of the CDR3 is TGTGCCTGGACCCGAGACAGGGGTCGCACTGAAGCTTTCTTT. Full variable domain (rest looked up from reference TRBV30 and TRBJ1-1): SQTIHQWPATLVQPVGSPLSLECTVEGTSNPNLYWYRQAAGRGLQLLFYSVGIGQISSEVPQNLSASRPQDRQFILSSKKLLLSDSGFYLCAWTRDRGRTEAFFGQGTRLTVV.

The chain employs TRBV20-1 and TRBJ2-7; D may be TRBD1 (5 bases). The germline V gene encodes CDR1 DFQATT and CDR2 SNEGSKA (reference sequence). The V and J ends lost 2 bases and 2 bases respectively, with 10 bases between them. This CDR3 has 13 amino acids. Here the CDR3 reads CSARWQGTYEQYF. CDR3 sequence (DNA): TGCAGTGCTAGATGGCAGGGAACCTACGAGCAGTACTTC.

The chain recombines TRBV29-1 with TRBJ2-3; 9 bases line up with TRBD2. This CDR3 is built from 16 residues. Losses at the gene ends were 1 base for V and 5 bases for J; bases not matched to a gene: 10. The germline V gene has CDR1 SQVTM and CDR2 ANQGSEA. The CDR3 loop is CSVEGRVAGEVDTQYF. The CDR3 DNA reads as TGCAGCGTTGAAGGTCGGGTAGCGGGAGAGGTAGATACGCAGTATTTT.

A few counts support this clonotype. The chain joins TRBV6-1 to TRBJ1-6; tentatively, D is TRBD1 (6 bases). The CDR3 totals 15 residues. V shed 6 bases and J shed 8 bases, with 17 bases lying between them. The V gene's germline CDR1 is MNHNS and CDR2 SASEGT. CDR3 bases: TGTGCCAGCAGCCCTACCCGGACAGTTTATTCACCCCTCCACTTT. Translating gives CASSPTRTVYSPLHF.

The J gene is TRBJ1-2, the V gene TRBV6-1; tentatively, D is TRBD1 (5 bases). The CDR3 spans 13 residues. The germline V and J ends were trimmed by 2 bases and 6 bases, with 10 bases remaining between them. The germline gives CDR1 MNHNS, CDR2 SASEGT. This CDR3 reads CASSELGGDGYTF. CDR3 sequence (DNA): TGTGCCAGCAGTGAACTGGGAGGGGATGGCTACACCTTC.

DNA of the CDR3: TGTGCCACGGGGCTAGCGGCGACGGGGTACAATGAGCAGTTCTTC. It translates to CATGLAATGYNEQFF. The genes are TRBV28 and TRBJ2-1; TRBD2 aligns across 7 bases. The CDR3 extends over 15 amino acids. CDR1 is MDHEN, CDR2 SYDVKM, per germline. The J segment lost 4 bases and the V segment lost 10 bases, leaving 13 bases of the junction unmatched. The entire variable domain, with the rest obtained from reference TRBV28 and TRBJ2-1, is as follows: DVKVTQSSRYLVKRTGEKVFLECVQDMDHENMFWYRQDPGLGLRLIYFSYDVKMKEKGDIPEGYSVSREKKERFSLILESASTNQTSMYLCATGLAATGYNEQFFGPGTRLTVL.

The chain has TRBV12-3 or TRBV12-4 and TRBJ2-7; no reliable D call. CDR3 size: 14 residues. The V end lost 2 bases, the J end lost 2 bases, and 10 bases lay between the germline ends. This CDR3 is CASSLWNKPYEQYF. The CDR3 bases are TGTGCCAGCAGTTTATGGAACAAACCCTACGAGCAGTACTTC.

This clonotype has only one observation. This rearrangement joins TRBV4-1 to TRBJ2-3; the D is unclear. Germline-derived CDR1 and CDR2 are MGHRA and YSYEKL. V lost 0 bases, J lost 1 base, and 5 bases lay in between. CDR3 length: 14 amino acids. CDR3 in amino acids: CASSQEGGTDTQYF. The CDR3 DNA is TGCGCCAGCAGCCAAGAAGGCGGCACAGATACGCAGTATTTT.

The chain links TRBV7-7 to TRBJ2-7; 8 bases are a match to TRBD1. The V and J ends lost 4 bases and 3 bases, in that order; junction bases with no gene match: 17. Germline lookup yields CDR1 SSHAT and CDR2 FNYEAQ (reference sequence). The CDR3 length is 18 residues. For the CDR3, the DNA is TGTGCCAGCAGCTCAGTCCCCCATGGACAGGGACCTGTCTACGAGCAGTACTTC. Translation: CASSSVPHGQGPVYEQYF.

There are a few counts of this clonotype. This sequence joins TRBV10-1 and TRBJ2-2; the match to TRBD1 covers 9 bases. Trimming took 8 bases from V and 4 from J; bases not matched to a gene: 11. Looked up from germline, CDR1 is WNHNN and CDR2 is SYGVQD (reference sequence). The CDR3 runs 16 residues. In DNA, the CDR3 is TGCGCCAGCTTGATCAGGGACAGGGACGCCACCGGGGAGCTGTTTTTT. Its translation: CASLIRDRDATGELFF.

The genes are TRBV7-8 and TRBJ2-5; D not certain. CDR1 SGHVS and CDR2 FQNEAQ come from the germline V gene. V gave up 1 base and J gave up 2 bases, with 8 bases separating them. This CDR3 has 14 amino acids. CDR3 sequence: CASSLELRQETQYF. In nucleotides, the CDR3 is TGTGCCAGCAGCTTAGAACTCAGGCAAGAGACCCAGTACTTC.

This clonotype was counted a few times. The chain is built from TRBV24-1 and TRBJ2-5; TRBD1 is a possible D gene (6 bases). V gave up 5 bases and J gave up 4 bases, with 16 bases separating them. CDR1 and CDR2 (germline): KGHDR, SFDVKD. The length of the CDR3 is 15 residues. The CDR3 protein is CATSAETGTPETQYF. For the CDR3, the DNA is TGTGCCACCAGTGCTGAGACAGGTACGCCAGAGACCCAGTACTTC.

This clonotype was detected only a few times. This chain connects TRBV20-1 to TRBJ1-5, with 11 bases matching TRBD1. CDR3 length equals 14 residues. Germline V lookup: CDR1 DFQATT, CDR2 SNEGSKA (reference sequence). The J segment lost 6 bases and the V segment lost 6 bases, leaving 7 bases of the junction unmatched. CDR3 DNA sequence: TGCAGTGCCCCCGGACAGGGGGCAAGTCAGCCCCAGCATTTT. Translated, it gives CSAPGQGASQPQHF.

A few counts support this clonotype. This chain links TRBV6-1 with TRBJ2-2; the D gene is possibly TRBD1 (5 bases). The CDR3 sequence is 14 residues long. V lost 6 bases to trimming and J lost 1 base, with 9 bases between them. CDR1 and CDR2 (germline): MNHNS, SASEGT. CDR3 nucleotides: TGTGCCAGCAGGACAGCCATGAACACCGGGGAGCTGTTTTTT. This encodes CASRTAMNTGELFF.

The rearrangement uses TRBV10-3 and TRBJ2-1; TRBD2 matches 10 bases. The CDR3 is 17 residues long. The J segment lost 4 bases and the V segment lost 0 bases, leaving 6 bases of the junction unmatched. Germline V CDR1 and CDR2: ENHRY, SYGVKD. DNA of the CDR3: TGTGCCATCAGTGAGTCCGGTAGCGGGAGGATTTACAATGAGCAGTTCTTC. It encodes CAISESGSGRIYNEQFF.

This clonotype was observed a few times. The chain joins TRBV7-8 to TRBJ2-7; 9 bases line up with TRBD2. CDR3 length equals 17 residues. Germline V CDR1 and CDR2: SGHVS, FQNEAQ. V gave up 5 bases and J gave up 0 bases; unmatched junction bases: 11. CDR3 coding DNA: TGTGCCAGCAGCCTAAGGGGACTAGCAGATAGCTCCTACGAGCAGTACTTC. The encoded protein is CASSLRGLADSSYEQYF.

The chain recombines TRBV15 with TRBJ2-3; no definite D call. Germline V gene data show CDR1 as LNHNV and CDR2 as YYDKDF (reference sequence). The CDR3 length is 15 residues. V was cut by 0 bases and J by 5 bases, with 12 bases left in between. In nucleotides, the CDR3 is TGTGCCACCAGCAGAGAGGGCGCCTGGGGAGATACGCAGTATTTT. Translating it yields CATSREGAWGDTQYF.

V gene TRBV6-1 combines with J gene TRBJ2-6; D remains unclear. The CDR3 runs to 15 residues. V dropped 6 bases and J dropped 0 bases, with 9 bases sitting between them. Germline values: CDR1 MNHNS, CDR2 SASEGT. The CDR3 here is CASSTDFSGANVLTF. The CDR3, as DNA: TGTGCCAGCAGCACAGATTTCTCTGGGGCCAACGTCCTGACTTTC.

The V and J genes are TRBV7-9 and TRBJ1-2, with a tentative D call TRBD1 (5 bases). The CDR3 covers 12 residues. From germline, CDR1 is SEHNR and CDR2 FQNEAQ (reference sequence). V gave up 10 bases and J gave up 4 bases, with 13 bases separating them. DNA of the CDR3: TGTGCCACGCGAGGGGACGGCTATGGCTACACCTTC. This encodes CATRGDGYGYTF.

The CDR3 loop reads CATSSDGGRYQPLHF. The CDR3 DNA reads TGTGCCACCAGCAGTGACGGGGGTCGGTACCAACCCCTCCACTTT. This chain joins TRBV15 and TRBJ1-6, with D perhaps matching TRBD1 (5 bases). The CDR3 consists of 15 residues. CDR1 and CDR2 from the germline V gene are LNHNV and YYDKDF (reference sequence). The V gene lost 3 bases and the J gene lost 12 bases, with 18 bases spanning the gap.

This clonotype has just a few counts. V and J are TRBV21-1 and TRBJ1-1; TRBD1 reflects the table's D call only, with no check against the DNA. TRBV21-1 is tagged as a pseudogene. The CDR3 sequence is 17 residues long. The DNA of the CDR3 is TGTGCCAGCAGCAAAGTGGGGGCAGGGGGGACGAACACTGAAGCTTTCTTT. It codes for CASSKVGAGGTNTEAFF.